The 5 T cell receptor beta chains in this list originate from one sample, sequenced in a study of beta chain features in type 1 diabetes. Expressed TCRB transcripts were sequenced, since all the RNA that had been isolated was reverse transcribed. Assay used: immunoSEQ multiplex PCR; TCRdb lists only in-frame clones, some missing. The table records roughly 240,000 clones, approximately 14% of them present only once. The source material was naive CD4+ T cells from blood. The receptors shown here come from a woman aged 40 to 50 in good health.

This clone was counted only a few times. The gene calls are TRBV5-6 and TRBJ2-5; unclear D gene. The CDR3 covers 15 residues. V was cut by 0 bases and J by 5 bases, with 14 bases left in between. Germline values: CDR1 SGHDT, CDR2 YYEEEE. Written as DNA, the CDR3 is TGTGCCAGCAGCTTGGGATGGTCAGTCGGGGAGACCCAGTACTTC. Encoded protein: CASSLGWSVGETQYF.

The chain is built from TRBV5-1 and TRBJ1-2, with 8 nucleotides matching TRBD1. V lost 4 bases, J lost 5 bases, and 7 bases stayed unmatched. Germline V gives CDR1 SGHRS, CDR2 YFSETQ. This CDR3 comprises 14 residues. The CDR3 sequence: CASSLRTGSYGYTF. CDR3 sequence (DNA): TGCGCCAGCAGCCTACGGACAGGGAGTTATGGCTACACCTTC. The full variable domain, its missing parts supplied by reference TRBV5-1 and TRBJ1-2, is KAGVTQTPRYLIKTRGQQVTLSCSPISGHRSVSWYQQTPGQGLQFLFEYFSETQRNKGNFPGRFSGRQFSNSRSEMNVSTLELGDSALYLCASSLRTGSYGYTFGSGTRLTVV.

This clone was detected only a few times. This chain joins TRBV4-1 and TRBJ1-2; no definite D call. The V end lost 1 base, the J end lost 4 bases, and 10 bases lay between the germline ends. The CDR3 extends over 14 amino acids. Germline CDR1 is MGHRA and CDR2 is YSYEKL. CDR3 sequence: CASSQVGESYGYTF. The CDR3 DNA sequence: TGCGCCAGCAGCCAAGTCGGGGAAAGCTATGGCTACACCTTC.

The V gene is TRBV5-4, the J gene TRBJ2-1; 10 positions agree with TRBD2. Losses at the gene ends were 6 bases for V and 7 bases for J; bases not matched to a gene: 7. Germline V gives CDR1 SGHNT, CDR2 YYREEE (reference sequence). The length of the CDR3 is 14 residues. CDR3 nucleotides: TGTGCCAGCACCCTACTAGCGGGGAATAATGAGCAGTTCTTC. It is translated as CASTLLAGNNEQFF.

The J gene is TRBJ2-1, the V gene TRBV4-1; 15 bases map to TRBD2. Germline CDR1 reads MGHRA; CDR2 reads YSYEKL. The CDR3 consists of 17 residues. V shed 2 bases and J 8 bases; nucleotides not matched to a gene: 7. In nucleotides, the CDR3 is TGCGCCAGCAGCCAACTCAGGACTAGCGGGGGGGCACATGAGCAGTTCTTC. Translated: CASSQLRTSGGAHEQFF.